This TCR beta chain was observed in a study of blood T cells in healthy people across ages (dated by TCRdb to the mid-2010s). With respect to the entire study: Template switching captured roughly one uniquely barcoded TCR beta cDNA molecule per two T cells in model experiments. Four age groups were formed from the donors: young (average about 16 years), middle-aged (around 37), aged (around 68) and long-lived (approximately 80). For two donors (one aged 18 to 29 and one aged 80 or older), the study analyzed two additional independent replicas of 1 million unique cDNA reads from the same blood draw. Donors of different ages were randomly distributed across sequencing lanes to avoid experimental bias. Age-related changes in TCR beta repertoire diversity were measured in the study by deep sequencing normalized with unique cDNA molecular identifiers.

The method was 5' RACE. Sequencing relied on an Illumina HiSeq 2500. A second PCR of roughly 7 to 12 cycles was run with a J-beta primer mix and a sample-barcoded 5' primer. A unique molecular identifier was introduced onto each TCR beta cDNA molecule by a template-switch 5' adaptor carrying 12 random nucleotides. At least 2.5 million CDR3-containing paired-end reads were obtained from each sample. First-strand cDNA synthesis was performed from all RNA using the Mint cDNA synthesis kit, with priming by a TRBC-specific oligonucleotide. All cDNA was treated with uracil-DNA glycosylase and then went through a first 18-cycle PCR with the universal primers M1SS and BC2_uni_R. As for the original processing: For normalization, 1 million high-quality reads were randomly selected from each sample, with every read carrying a distinct molecular identifier. Instead of being binned into consensus sequences, reads with shared molecular identifiers were discarded. MiTCR, with a Q25 quality threshold and the strictest error-elimination algorithm, was used for CDR3 identification, clonotype clustering and error correction. A nonparametric unseen species model with Euler transformation was used to estimate lower-bound total TCR beta diversity. TCRdb's own reprocessing of the public reads used fastp at Q25 and MiXCR and kept productive beta chains. Every distinct CDR3 protein forms one entry, paired with its most common genes and DNA. TCRdb, rather than the study authors, made the V and J calls. This sample gives fewer than 2,000,000 distinct CDR3 sequences in total; around 36% of them show up just once. Jointly, the top ten make up 11% of the sample.

The study at large found these results: The CMV infection status of donors was not known, potentially confounding age-related changes in expanded clonotypes. Observed TCR beta diversity per million T cells fell roughly linearly with age, and a significant reduction was already apparent by age roughly 40. Observed TCR beta diversity correlated strongly with the percentage of naive T cells measured by flow cytometry. Estimates of total diversity based on one million sequenced T cells were regarded as lower bounds and as underestimates. Since profiling was done on bulk unsorted PBMCs, naive and antigen-experienced compartments could not be conclusively compared. Compared with the aged group, the long-lived group had more naive CD4+ T cells, fewer expanded clones and increased TCR diversity, a pattern suggesting age selection.

The table lists this clonotype with a few counts. Which antigen it targets is not known. No quality values exist for individual bases; no much larger clone is one base distant. Trimming takes 3 bases from V and 2 bases from J, and the germline ends sit 17 bases apart. The CDR3 runs 16 residues from the cysteine to the phenylalanine. Only CDR3 DNA remains: 48 bases, in frame from the first base. Per the germline V gene, MNHNS is the CDR1 and SASEGT is the CDR2. The 40 or so donors, aged 6 to 90 years, were systemically healthy Caucasian individuals from Russia. Each donor gave ten milliliters of peripheral blood, drawn into EDTA-treated Vacutainer tubes. Ficoll-Paque density-gradient centrifugation was used to isolate PBMCs, with at least 7 million per sample. Total RNA, at least 6 micrograms per sample, was extracted from PBMCs with Trizol reagent. Naive CD45RAhigh/CD27high T cell percentages were measured by flow cytometry on a PBMC aliquot from every donor.

What was sequenced was blood. The chain is encoded by TRBV6-1 joined to TRBJ2-7; the D gene is perhaps TRBD1, on 6 matching bases. This TCR was sampled from a woman aged 30 to 39 in good health. The nucleotide sequence is TGTGCCAGCAGTGACAGGGGCCTTTTGCGTCCCTACGAGCAGTACTTC. It translates to CASSDRGLLRPYEQYF.